These T cell receptor beta chains were read from a single sample in a study of blood T cells in healthy people across ages. TCRdb re-called the 5' RACE reads with MiXCR, one entry per CDR3 protein. The data show around 1,100,000 distinct CDR3 sequences, under 40% seen once. Sequencing input: blood. The receptor source for this set is a man aged 18-30 years in good health. Both conserved end residues are part of each CDR3. Each record gives: clone size, V gene, D gene, J gene, CDR3 protein, CDR3 DNA. A D gene is named only where the DNA matches it firmly. The size of a clone is reported for some rows only, either as once, few or many, or as a class for expanded clones.

size: few; V: TRBV4-3; D: NA; J: TRBJ1-6; CDR3: CASSQDPPGTSGNSPLHF; DNA: TGCGCCAGCAGCCAAGATCCGCCCGGAACGTCGGGTAATTCACCCCTCCACTTT
size: few; V: TRBV12-5; D: NA; J: TRBJ2-1; CDR3: CASGPKSLDNEQFF; DNA: TGTGCTAGTGGTCCAAAGAGCCTCGACAATGAGCAGTTCTTC
size: NA; V: TRBV9; D: NA; J: TRBJ2-5; CDR3: CASSTQTDQETQYF; DNA: TGTGCCAGCAGCACCCAGACGGACCAAGAGACCCAGTACTTC
size: NA; V: TRBV29-1; D: NA; J: TRBJ1-4; CDR3: CSVGGLYEKLFF; DNA: TGCAGCGTTGGGGGGCTGTATGAAAAACTGTTTTTT
size: few; V: TRBV7-9; D: NA; J: TRBJ1-2; CDR3: CASLKLGQPSGYTF; DNA: TGTGCCAGCCTCAAACTTGGACAGCCGAGCGGCTACACCTTC
size: many; V: TRBV4-1; D: TRBD1; J: TRBJ2-1; CDR3: CASSQVTGENEQFF; DNA: TGCGCCAGCAGCCAAGTAACAGGGGAAAATGAGCAGTTCTTC
size: NA; V: TRBV18; D: NA; J: TRBJ1-6; CDR3: CASSPNRDTPLHF; DNA: TGTGCCAGCTCGCCAAACAGGGATACACCCCTCCACTTT
size: NA; V: TRBV6-2/TRBV6-3; D: NA; J: TRBJ2-7; CDR3: CASILERGYEQYF; DNA: TGTGCCAGCATCCTTGAGAGGGGTTATGAGCAGTACTTC
size: few; V: TRBV12-3/TRBV12-4; D: NA; J: TRBJ1-5; CDR3: CASSFKPPSNQPQHF; DNA: TGTGCCAGCAGTTTTAAACCTCCTAGCAATCAGCCCCAGCATTTT
size: few; V: TRBV7-9; D: NA; J: TRBJ2-1; CDR3: CASSWRPDNEQFF; DNA: TGTGCCAGCAGCTGGCGACCCGACAATGAGCAGTTCTTC
size: NA; V: TRBV12-3/TRBV12-4; D: TRBD1; J: TRBJ1-6; CDR3: CASGNPDRGGTPLHF; DNA: TGTGCCAGCGGAAATCCGGACAGGGGTGGTACACCCCTCCACTTT
size: NA; V: TRBV2; D: TRBD2; J: TRBJ2-1; CDR3: CAGSQELLAGGNNEQFF; DNA: TGTGCCGGCAGTCAAGAATTACTAGCGGGGGGAAACAATGAGCAGTTCTTC
size: few; V: TRBV7-2; D: TRBD2; J: TRBJ2-1; CDR3: CASSLNRLSGGAFDEQFF; DNA: TGTGCCAGCAGCTTAAATCGTCTTAGCGGGGGGGCTTTTGATGAGCAGTTCTTC
size: NA; V: TRBV7-2; D: TRBD2; J: TRBJ2-5; CDR3: CASSLRLAGAETGETQYF; DNA: TGTGCCAGCAGCTTAAGGCTAGCGGGGGCCGAGACAGGAGAGACCCAGTACTTC
size: NA; V: TRBV12-5; D: NA; J: TRBJ1-2; CDR3: CASSMQGSANYGYTF; DNA: TGTGCTAGCTCCATGCAGGGGTCGGCTAACTATGGCTACACCTTC
size: NA; V: TRBV9; D: NA; J: TRBJ2-1; CDR3: CASSVALGPTYNEQFF; DNA: TGTGCCAGCAGCGTAGCTTTAGGACCAACGTACAATGAGCAGTTCTTC
size: NA; V: TRBV4-3; D: NA; J: TRBJ1-2; CDR3: CASSQDDSLNYGYTF; DNA: TGCGCCAGCAGCCAAGATGACAGCCTTAACTATGGCTACACCTTC
size: NA; V: TRBV20-1; D: TRBD1; J: TRBJ1-3; CDR3: CSAQTGAGNTIYF; DNA: TGCAGTGCGCAGACAGGGGCTGGAAACACCATATATTTT
size: NA; V: TRBV7-9; D: TRBD1; J: TRBJ2-3; CDR3: CASSSTQGVWNTDTQYF; DNA: TGTGCCAGCAGCAGCACACAGGGGGTATGGAACACAGATACGCAGTATTTT
size: NA; V: TRBV3-1; D: TRBD1; J: TRBJ1-1; CDR3: CASSQVLNRGNTEAFF; DNA: TGTGCCAGCAGCCAAGTTCTCAACAGGGGGAACACTGAAGCTTTCTTT
size: NA; V: TRBV9; D: NA; J: TRBJ2-2; CDR3: CASSAGRIGELFF; DNA: TGTGCCAGCAGCGCCGGTCGCATCGGGGAGCTGTTTTTT
size: NA; V: TRBV12-3/TRBV12-4; D: NA; J: TRBJ1-4; CDR3: CASSLGLTTEKLFF; DNA: TGTGCCAGCAGCTTGGGACTGACTACTGAAAAACTGTTTTTT
size: NA; V: TRBV7-2; D: TRBD1; J: TRBJ2-2; CDR3: CASSLAGTGPRNTGELFF; DNA: TGTGCCAGCAGCTTAGCGGGGACAGGCCCTAGGAACACCGGGGAGCTGTTTTTT
size: few; V: TRBV5-1; D: NA; J: TRBJ2-1; CDR3: CASSLRGVSYNEQFF; DNA: TGCGCCAGCAGCTTGCGGGGAGTCTCCTACAATGAGCAGTTCTTC
size: NA; V: TRBV5-4; D: NA; J: TRBJ1-4; CDR3: CASSPGGTGAPEKLFF; DNA: TGTGCCAGCAGCCCCGGGGGCACTGGGGCTCCTGAAAAACTGTTTTTT
size: NA; V: TRBV12-3/TRBV12-4; D: NA; J: TRBJ1-2; CDR3: CAVQRGNDDGYTF; DNA: TGTGCCGTCCAACGGGGTAACGATGATGGCTACACCTTC
size: few; V: TRBV6-5; D: NA; J: TRBJ2-2; CDR3: CASSLQANTGELFF; DNA: TGTGCCAGCAGTTTACAGGCGAACACCGGGGAGCTGTTTTTT
size: few; V: TRBV14; D: TRBD2; J: TRBJ2-3; CDR3: CASSQLGLRKDTQYF; DNA: TGTGCCAGCAGCCAATTGGGACTACGGAAGGATACGCAGTATTTT
size: many; V: TRBV28; D: TRBD1; J: TRBJ1-4; CDR3: CASSQAGQGGEKLFF; DNA: TGTGCCAGCAGCCAAGCGGGACAGGGCGGTGAAAAACTGTTTTTT
size: once; V: TRBV27; D: TRBD1; J: TRBJ1-1; CDR3: CASSLSRPGQGITEAFF; DNA: TGTGCCAGCAGTTTATCTCGACCGGGACAGGGGATCACTGAAGCTTTCTTT
size: NA; V: TRBV20-1; D: TRBD2; J: TRBJ2-3; CDR3: CSASPRERGKTTDTQYF; DNA: TGCAGTGCCAGCCCTAGGGAGCGGGGGAAAACCACAGATACGCAGTATTTT
size: NA; V: TRBV7-2; D: NA; J: TRBJ2-2; CDR3: CASSRTRLTGELFF; DNA: TGTGCCAGCAGCCGGACGCGGCTGACCGGGGAGCTGTTTTTT
size: few; V: TRBV7-2; D: TRBD2; J: TRBJ2-7; CDR3: CASSLAEASYEQYF; DNA: TGTGCCAGCAGCCTAGCGGAGGCCTCCTACGAGCAGTACTTC
size: NA; V: TRBV29-1; D: TRBD2; J: TRBJ2-3; CDR3: CSVEGLAETDTQYF; DNA: TGCAGCGTTGAAGGGCTAGCGGAGACAGATACGCAGTATTTT
size: NA; V: TRBV3-1; D: NA; J: TRBJ2-1; CDR3: CASSQVAETQFF; DNA: TGTGCCAGCAGCCAAGTGGCGGAGACCCAGTTCTTC
size: NA; V: TRBV20-1; D: TRBD1; J: TRBJ1-2; CDR3: CSAREEGQNYGYTF; DNA: TGCAGTGCTAGAGAGGAGGGACAGAACTATGGCTACACCTTC
size: NA; V: TRBV20-1; D: TRBD1; J: TRBJ2-7; CDR3: CSARGRGQFYEQYF; DNA: TGCAGTGCTAGAGGCCGGGGACAGTTCTACGAGCAGTACTTC
size: NA; V: TRBV20-1; D: TRBD1; J: TRBJ2-1; CDR3: CSARPGQNYNEQFF; DNA: TGCAGTGCTAGACCGGGACAGAACTACAATGAGCAGTTCTTC
size: once; V: TRBV28; D: TRBD1; J: TRBJ1-1; CDR3: CASSFTGGMNTEAFF; DNA: TGTGCCAGCAGTTTTACAGGGGGCATGAACACTGAAGCTTTCTTT
size: NA; V: TRBV6-2/TRBV6-3; D: TRBD1; J: TRBJ2-7; CDR3: CASSTILPAGGDENEQYF; DNA: TGTGCCAGCAGCACCATCCTACCGGCAGGGGGTGATGAGAATGAGCAGTACTTC